This T cell receptor (beta chain) was sequenced for a study of shared clonotypes between healthy human individuals. Unsorted samples, those not sorted, used 84 million or so PBMCs for genomic DNA. Germline CDR1 SNHLY, CDR2 FYNNEI. Trimming cost V 5 bases and J 2 bases, with 9 bases left between them. The length of the CDR3 is 13 residues. Evenly divided among several immunoSEQ plates was the genomic DNA of each subset. About 30,000 T cell genomes, or approximately 300 ng DNA, went into replicate PCRs of unsorted PBMC. TCRdb keeps only in-frame clones here, not all; method: immunoSEQ multiplex PCR. Of hundreds of thousands of clones in the sample, 75% to 85% were seen once.

Sequencing was performed on PBMCs. The source of this sequence is a woman in her thirties or forties in good health. Some clones in this sample may be carry-over from other donors' samples. The chain has TRBV2 and TRBJ1-1; no clear D. CDR3 protein: CASSLGSNTEAFF. The CDR3, as DNA: TGTGCCAGCAGTCTCGGCAGTAACACTGAAGCTTTCTTT.